This TCR beta chain was identified during a study of shared clonotypes between healthy human individuals. Looking at the study overall: Each donor contributed plates that comprised three CD4 naive, three CD4 memory, two CD8 naive and one CD8 memory. Study-level findings and limits: Clonotype sharing levels among donors were expected to vary with sequencing depth. Across subsets, estimated richness was generally greater for naive than for memory populations.

TCRdb keeps only in-frame clones here, not all; method: immunoSEQ multiplex PCR. This table holds 1,500,000 or so clones, 97% to 99% found once. Among the donors, all were Caucasian adults who lived in Nashville, Tennessee. V shed 4 bases and J shed 3 bases, with 13 bases lying between them. CDR3 length equals 14 residues. From germline, CDR1 is MNHNS and CDR2 SASEGT. A remark on this clone: Antigen: not known.

The V call is TRBV6-1, the J call TRBJ2-7; the D gene is possibly TRBD1 (5 bases). The sequenced sample was naive CD4+ T cells sorted from blood. Subset: CD45RA+ positively selected. The sequence was collected from a man under 40 in good health. This CDR3 is CASSALGVGYEQYF. The CDR3 nucleotides are TGTGCCAGCAGTGCATTAGGGGTGGGCTACGAGCAGTACTTC.